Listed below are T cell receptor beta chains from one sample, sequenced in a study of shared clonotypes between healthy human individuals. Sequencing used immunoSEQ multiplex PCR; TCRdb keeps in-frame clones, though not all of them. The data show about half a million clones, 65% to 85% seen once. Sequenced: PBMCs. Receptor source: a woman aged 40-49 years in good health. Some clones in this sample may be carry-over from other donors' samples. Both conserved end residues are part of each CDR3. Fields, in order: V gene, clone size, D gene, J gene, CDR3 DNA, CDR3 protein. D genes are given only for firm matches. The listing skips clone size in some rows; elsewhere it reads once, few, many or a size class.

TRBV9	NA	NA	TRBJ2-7	TGTGCCAGCAGCGTAGAAGTATCCTCTTACGAGCAGTACTTC	CASSVEVSSYEQYF
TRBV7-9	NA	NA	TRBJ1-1	TGTGCCAGCAGTATTGATACCACTGAAGCTTTCTTT	CASSIDTTEAFF
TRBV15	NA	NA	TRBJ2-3	TGTGCCACCAGCAGAGATTTAAAGGGGAGCACAGATACGCAGTATTTT	CATSRDLKGSTDTQYF
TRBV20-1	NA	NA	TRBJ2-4	TGCAGTGCTCAAAGGAACATTCAGTACTTC	CSAQRNIQYF
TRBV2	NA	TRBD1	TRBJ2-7	TGTGCCAGCCAAAGCCTGGGACAGCCGACCTACGAGCAGTACTTC	CASQSLGQPTYEQYF
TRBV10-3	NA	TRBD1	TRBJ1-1	TGTGCCATCAGTGATCGACAGGGGAATGAAGCTTTCTTT	CAISDRQGNEAFF
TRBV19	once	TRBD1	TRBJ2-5	TGTGCCAGTAGTCCCCGTGGGGGACAGGGAAAGACCCAGTACTTC	CASSPRGGQGKTQYF
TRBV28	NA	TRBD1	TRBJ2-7	TGTGCCAGCAGCGAGGGGGCGCGGTACGAGCAGTACTTC	CASSEGARYEQYF
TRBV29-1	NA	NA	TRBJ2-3	TGCAGCGTTGAACCCCCTAACACAGATACGCAGTATTTT	CSVEPPNTDTQYF
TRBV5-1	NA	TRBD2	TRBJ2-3	TGCGCCAGCGGATCACTAGCGGGAGACTCAGATACGCAGTATTTT	CASGSLAGDSDTQYF
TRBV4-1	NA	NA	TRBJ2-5	TGCGCCAGCAGCCAAGAATCCAGGGCGGGAGAGACCCAGTACTTC	CASSQESRAGETQYF
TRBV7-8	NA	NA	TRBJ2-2	TGTGCCAGCAGCTCGGGAGTAGGCACCGGGGAGCTGTTTTTT	CASSSGVGTGELFF
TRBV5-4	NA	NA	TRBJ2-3	TGTGCCAGCAGCTTAAGGGGAGGACTTTTGGTAGATACGCAGTATTTT	CASSLRGGLLVDTQYF
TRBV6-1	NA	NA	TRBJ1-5	TGTGCCAGCAGTGAACCCGGGGCGCGGGGCAATCAGCCCCAGCATTTT	CASSEPGARGNQPQHF
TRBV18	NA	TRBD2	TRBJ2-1	TGTGCCAGCTCACCAATGGGGGGAGGGCCTGGAAATGAGCAGTTCTTC	CASSPMGGGPGNEQFF
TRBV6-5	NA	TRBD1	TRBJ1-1	TGTGCCAGCAGTTCCCCAGGGGGCACTGAAGCTTTCTTT	CASSSPGGTEAFF
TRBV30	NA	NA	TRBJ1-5	TGTGCCTGGAGTGGGGCCTTCAATCAGCCCCAGCATTTT	CAWSGAFNQPQHF
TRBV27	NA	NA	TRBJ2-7	TGTGCCAGCAGTTCAGGCGGTGCCTACGAGCAGTACTTC	CASSSGGAYEQYF
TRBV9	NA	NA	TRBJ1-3	TGTGCCAGCAGCGTAGGGGCCTCTGGAAACACCATATATTTT	CASSVGASGNTIYF
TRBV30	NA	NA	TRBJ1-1	TGTGCCTGGAAGGGACGGTTGAACACTGAAGCTTTCTTT	CAWKGRLNTEAFF
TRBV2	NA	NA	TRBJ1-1	TGTGCCAGCCTAGCGCAGGCTGAGAACACTGAAGCTTTCTTT	CASLAQAENTEAFF
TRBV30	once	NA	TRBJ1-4	TGTGCCTGGAAGGGGAATAATGAAAAACTGTTTTTT	CAWKGNNEKLFF
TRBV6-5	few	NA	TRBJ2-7	TGTGCCAGCAGTTACTCGAGGCAGGGATACGAGCAGTACTTC	CASSYSRQGYEQYF
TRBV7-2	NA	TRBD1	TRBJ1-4	TGTGCCAGCAGCTTTGCCGGGACAGGGGATGAAAAACTGTTTTTT	CASSFAGTGDEKLFF
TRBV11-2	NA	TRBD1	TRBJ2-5	TGTGCCAGCAGCAACCGACAGGGGGGAGGCGAGACCCAGTACTTC	CASSNRQGGGETQYF